The 30 T cell receptor beta chains below were found in one sample sequenced in a study of T-cell memory formation after mild COVID-19. TCRdb re-called the 5' RACE reads through MiXCR, storing one row per CDR3 protein. The data contain about 14,000 distinct CDR3 sequences, 9.5% to 15% of them singletons. The sequenced sample was PBMCs or a T cell subset sorted from them (not recorded which). The receptors were sampled from an adult woman who had mild COVID-19 (a few samples of this study predate the infection). Cell type and time point are not known.

This clonotype was counted ten times or more. The rearrangement joins TRBV6-2 or TRBV6-3 to TRBJ1-1; 7 nucleotides align to TRBD1. Germline V lookup: CDR1 MNHEY, CDR2 SVGEGT. V trimming: 5 bases; J trimming: 2 bases; junction bases outside the gene matches: 8. The CDR3 loop spans 15 amino acids. The DNA of the CDR3 is TGTGCCAGCAGTCCTTGGGGACAGCTTAACACTGAAGCTTTCTTT. Its translation is CASSPWGQLNTEAFF.

The table lists this clonotype with many counts. The chain has TRBV5-1 and TRBJ2-3; no clear D. Between the trimmed V and J ends, which lost 1 base and 0 bases, there was a span of 0 bases. Germline CDR1 SGHRS, CDR2 YFSETQ. There are 12 residues in the CDR3. The CDR3 here is CASSLSTDTQYF. Written as DNA, the CDR3 is TGCGCCAGCAGCTTGAGCACAGATACGCAGTATTTT.

This clonotype was observed a handful of times. The chain is built from TRBV21-1 and TRBJ1-5. TRBV21-1 is marked as a pseudogene. The CDR3 spans 18 residues. The CDR3 DNA sequence: TGTGCCAGCAGCAAAAAGTGGGACTTAGCCTTTAGCAATCAGCCCCAGCATTTT. Translating it yields CASSKKWDLAFSNQPQHF.

This clonotype has at least ten counts. The chain employs TRBV6-5 and TRBJ2-1, with TRBD1 matching 7 bases. Germline CDR1 and CDR2: MNHEY and SVGAGI. The trim removed 0 bases at V and 0 bases at J, leaving 5 bases unmatched. This CDR3 is 17 amino acids long. CDR3 DNA: TGTGCCAGCAGTTACTCAGGGACAGCCCGCTCCTACAATGAGCAGTTCTTC. Translating it yields CASSYSGTARSYNEQFF.

The table lists this clonotype with many counts. This chain joins TRBV29-1 and TRBJ2-7; 10 bases line up with TRBD2. CDR1 and CDR2 from the germline V gene are SQVTM and ANQGSEA. V lost 4 bases, J lost 0 bases, and 3 bases stayed unmatched. The CDR3 is 14 amino acids. In nucleotides, the CDR3 is TGCAGCGTTGGACCTAGCGGGGGCTCCTACGAGCAGTACTTC. As protein: CSVGPSGGSYEQYF.

The table lists this clonotype with many counts. The genes are TRBV7-9 and TRBJ2-7, with D perhaps being TRBD1 or TRBD2 (5 bases each). The CDR3 spans 14 residues. The V gene lost 2 bases and the J gene lost 5 bases, with 13 bases spanning the gap. CDR1 and CDR2 (germline): SEHNR, FQNEAQ (reference sequence). CDR3 DNA sequence: TGTGCCAGCAGCTTACTAGCAGGGATGGACGAGCAGTACTTC. Protein product: CASSLLAGMDEQYF.

Ten or more counts support this clonotype. The chain has TRBV12-3 or TRBV12-4 and TRBJ2-1; D might be TRBD2 (6 bases). CDR3 length: 12 residues. V was trimmed by 2 bases and J by 10 bases, leaving 9 bases between them. The CDR3 here is CASSLKAGEQFF. In DNA, the CDR3 is TGTGCCAGCAGTTTAAAGGCGGGGGAGCAGTTCTTC.

The table lists this clonotype with a few counts. V usage is TRBV19 and J usage is TRBJ1-5, with D perhaps matching TRBD1 (5 bases). The CDR3 covers 13 residues. CDR1 is LNHDA and CDR2 is SQIVND in the germline V gene (reference sequence). The V end lost 5 bases, the J end lost 4 bases, and 9 bases lay between the germline ends. CDR3 residues: CASSRGGNQPQHF. In DNA, the CDR3 is TGTGCCAGTAGTCGTGGGGGAAATCAGCCCCAGCATTTT.

This clonotype was seen ten or more times. The chain has TRBV4-1 and TRBJ2-7; D possibly corresponds to TRBD2 (5 bases). Germline CDR1 reads MGHRA; CDR2 reads YSYEKL. The CDR3 covers 19 residues. Trimming removed 0 bases at V and 3 bases at J, with 24 bases between. The CDR3 DNA is TGCGCCAGCAGCCAAGAGGGTCCTATATCCTCCGGGATCCTCTACGAGCAGTACTTC. Its translation is CASSQEGPISSGILYEQYF.

This clonotype showed up many times. The gene calls are TRBV7-2 and TRBJ1-1; D ambiguous. Per the germline V gene, CDR1 is SGHTA and CDR2 is FQGNSA. The germline V and J ends were trimmed by 5 bases and 0 bases, with 13 bases remaining between them. CDR3 size: 15 residues. DNA for the CDR3: TGTGCCAGCAGCCAAATCTGGAGGTTGAACACTGAAGCTTTCTTT. Translated: CASSQIWRLNTEAFF. The full variable domain, completed using reference TRBV7-2 and TRBJ1-1, is GAGVSQSPSNKVTEKGKDVELRCDPISGHTALYWYRQSLGQGLEFLIYFQGNSAPDKSGLPSDRFSAERTGGSVSTLTIQRTQQEDSAVYLCASSQIWRLNTEAFFGQGTRLTVV.

This clonotype was observed many times. The CDR3 DNA is TGTGCCAGCAGTTTTTTTGGCGGGACCTACGAGCAGTACTTC. It encodes CASSFFGGTYEQYF. V is TRBV12-3 or TRBV12-4 and J is TRBJ2-7, with D possibly matching TRBD2 (6 bases). This CDR3 contains 14 residues. V was pared by 3 bases and J by 2 bases, with 11 bases between.

This clonotype was recorded at least ten times. The rearrangement uses TRBV6-1 and TRBJ2-2, with unresolved D. CDR1 MNHNS and CDR2 SASEGT come from the germline V gene. The CDR3 runs to 14 residues. V was clipped by 3 bases and J by 4 bases, with 9 bases between them. Written as DNA, the CDR3 is TGTGCCAGCAGTGATCGGTATGGCACCGGGGAGCTGTTTTTT. This encodes CASSDRYGTGELFF.

The sample holds many counts of this clonotype. This rearrangement joins TRBV20-1 to TRBJ2-7; the D gene could be TRBD1 or TRBD2 (5 bases each). CDR1 is DFQATT, CDR2 SNEGSKA, per germline (reference sequence). This CDR3 region has 12 residues. The V gene lost 8 bases and the J gene lost 2 bases, with 13 bases spanning the gap. CDR3 loop: CSFWDRTYEQYF. CDR3 DNA: TGCAGTTTTTGGGACCGAACCTACGAGCAGTACTTC.

This clonotype came up many times. V and J are TRBV7-6 and TRBJ2-3; D perhaps matches TRBD2 (7 bases). The CDR3 spans 15 residues. Germline lookup yields CDR1 SGHVS and CDR2 FNYEAQ. Trimming shortened V by 1 base and J by 4 bases, and 12 bases separated the two germline ends. This CDR3 is CASSLGGGGADTQYF. DNA of the CDR3: TGTGCCAGCAGCTTAGGAGGAGGGGGGGCAGATACGCAGTATTTT.

This clonotype was recorded at least ten times. The chain recombines TRBV4-1 with TRBJ2-1; 8 positions match TRBD2. The CDR3 extends over 14 amino acids. Germline V lookup: CDR1 MGHRA, CDR2 YSYEKL. Losses at the gene ends were 4 bases for V and 8 bases for J; bases not matched to a gene: 7. CDR3 nucleotides: TGCGCCAGCAGCCCCCGCGGGGGGAAGGATGAGCAGTTCTTC. Protein product: CASSPRGGKDEQFF.

This chain connects TRBV21-1 to TRBJ2-7; no DNA check was done on the table's D call, TRBD2. TRBV21-1 is designated a pseudogene. This CDR3 is built from 17 residues. The CDR3 nucleotides read TGTGCCAGCAGCAAGTTTTGGTGGGAGGGGAAACCCTACGAGCAGTACTTC. Its translation: CASSKFWWEGKPYEQYF.

The V gene is TRBV5-1, the J gene TRBJ2-1; TRBD2 matches 7 bases. The ends lost 0 bases at V and 7 bases at J; junction bases unmatched: 7. The CDR3 extends over 15 amino acids. Germline-derived CDR1 and CDR2 are SGHRS and YFSETQ. The CDR3 sequence: CASSLAAGAGNEQFF. The CDR3 DNA follows: TGCGCCAGCAGCTTGGCTGCGGGAGCAGGGAATGAGCAGTTCTTC.

The rearrangement links TRBV24-1 to TRBJ2-3, with 7 bases identical to TRBD1. Germline V gene sequence: CDR1 KGHDR, CDR2 SFDVKD. V was clipped by 1 base and J by 1 base; unmatched bases: 1. The CDR3 is 15 amino acids. This chain's CDR3 is CATSDFGQGTDTQYF. The DNA of the CDR3 is TGTGCCACCAGTGATTTTGGACAGGGCACAGATACGCAGTATTTT.

This clonotype came up many times. The chain combines TRBV6-2 or TRBV6-3 with TRBJ2-1; the match to TRBD2 covers 9 bases. Germline loops: CDR1 MNHEY, CDR2 SVGEGT. This CDR3 has 16 amino acids. The V segment lost 2 bases and the J segment 3 bases; nucleotides outside the gene matches: 5. Written as DNA, the CDR3 is TGTGCCAGCAGTTACCCGACTAGCGGAATCTACAATGAGCAGTTCTTC. Translated: CASSYPTSGIYNEQFF.

This clonotype came up many times. The V and J genes are TRBV18 and TRBJ1-1; D is unresolved. V was clipped by 6 bases and J by 4 bases, with 9 bases between them. CDR1 is KGHSH and CDR2 is LQKENI in the germline V gene. The CDR3 is made up of 12 amino acids. The CDR3 region is CASSHGSTEAFF. DNA of the CDR3: TGTGCCAGCTCTCATGGGAGCACTGAAGCTTTCTTT.

This clonotype was seen repeatedly, ten times or more. The chain couples TRBV7-9 to TRBJ1-1; D unclear. Trimming removed 5 bases from V and 4 bases from J, with 11 bases in between. Germline V lookup: CDR1 SEHNR, CDR2 FQNEAQ (reference sequence). This CDR3 contains 13 residues. The CDR3 nucleotides are TGTGCCAGCAGCCTCGAATTGGGCACTGAAGCTTTCTTT. Residues: CASSLELGTEAFF.

This clonotype was seen ten or more times. This sequence joins TRBV20-1 and TRBJ2-7; no firm D call. Trimming took 0 bases from V and 4 from J, leaving 10 bases between them. This CDR3 region has 13 residues. Germline V gene lookup returns CDR1 DFQATT and CDR2 SNEGSKA (reference sequence). This chain's CDR3 is CSARDSGFYEQYF. CDR3 nucleotides: TGCAGTGCTAGAGATTCGGGCTTTTACGAGCAGTACTTC.

The sample holds many counts of this clonotype. V usage is TRBV7-6 and J usage is TRBJ2-7; the D is unclear. The CDR3 totals 13 residues. The germline gives CDR1 SGHVS, CDR2 FNYEAQ. Trimming left V 5 bases short and J 3 bases short, with 11 bases between. The CDR3 spells CASSPNPGYEQYF. CDR3 in DNA: TGTGCCAGCAGCCCTAATCCGGGCTACGAGCAGTACTTC.

There are many counts of this clonotype. V gene TRBV21-1 combines with J gene TRBJ1-5; the table assigns TRBD1, which was not confirmed against the DNA. TRBV21-1 is a known pseudogene. This CDR3 comprises 15 residues. This CDR3 is CASSKSRWGNQPQHF. DNA for the CDR3: TGTGCCAGCAGCAAAAGTCGCTGGGGGAATCAGCCCCAGCATTTT.

This clonotype was found many times. This chain joins TRBV7-9 and TRBJ2-7; 7 nucleotides match TRBD1. The CDR3 is made up of 16 amino acids. Germline V lookup: CDR1 SEHNR, CDR2 FQNEAQ (reference sequence). The trim removed 5 bases at V and 2 bases at J, leaving 12 bases unmatched. CDR3 nucleotides: TGTGCCAGCAGCCAAACAACAGGGGACCTAGCCTACGAGCAGTACTTC. Protein product: CASSQTTGDLAYEQYF.

This chain's CDR3 is CAGTSTGPNTEAFF. CDR3 bases: TGTGCCGGAACATCGACAGGACCGAACACTGAAGCTTTCTTT. This chain connects TRBV7-9 to TRBJ1-1; the D gene is possibly TRBD1 (6 bases). Trimming cost V 11 bases and J 1 base, with 17 bases left between them. The CDR3 length is 14 residues. Germline V lookup: CDR1 SEHNR, CDR2 FQNEAQ (reference sequence).

This clonotype was seen at least ten times. This rearrangement joins TRBV7-2 to TRBJ1-5, with a weak D call TRBD1 (6 bases). Trimming took 4 bases from V and 5 from J, leaving 12 bases between them. The germline gives CDR1 SGHTA, CDR2 FQGNSA. The CDR3 is 14 amino acids. The CDR3 is CASSSTGPYQPQHF. The CDR3 nucleotides read TGTGCCAGCAGCTCCACAGGGCCCTATCAGCCCCAGCATTTT.

This clonotype was counted ten times or more. The rearrangement links TRBV4-2 to TRBJ2-3, with 10 bases that match TRBD1. This CDR3 comprises 16 residues. Looked up from germline, CDR1 is LGHNA and CDR2 is YNFKEQ. Unmatched junction bases numbered 14, after V lost 1 base and J lost 13 bases. Here the CDR3 reads CASSQGEALLDRGEYF. The CDR3 DNA is TGTGCCAGCAGCCAAGGGGAAGCTTTACTGGACAGGGGGGAGTATTTT.

This clonotype was recorded at least ten times. The J gene is TRBJ2-5, the V gene TRBV18; D perhaps matches TRBD1 (6 bases). V lost 1 base and J 2 bases, leaving 14 bases between the germline ends. CDR3 length: 16 amino acids. The V gene's germline CDR1 is KGHSH and CDR2 LQKENI. In DNA form, the CDR3 reads TGTGCCAGCTCACCACAAACAGGGAGTTGGCAAGAGACCCAGTACTTC. Translated, it gives CASSPQTGSWQETQYF.

This clonotype occurred many times. The chain is built from TRBV5-1 and TRBJ1-5; 7 nucleotides match TRBD1. Germline CDR1 reads SGHRS; CDR2 reads YFSETQ. Losses at the gene ends were 4 bases for V and 6 bases for J; bases not matched to a gene: 13. The CDR3 has 16 residues. The CDR3 DNA reads as TGCGCCAGCAGCCTACCCGGGACAGCGAAGCCTCAGCCCCAGCATTTT. As protein: CASSLPGTAKPQPQHF.